This TCR beta chain derives from a study of blood T cell repertoires in COVID-19. V was trimmed by 4 bases and J by 0 bases, leaving 10 bases between them. This CDR3 is 15 amino acids long. Germline V gives CDR1 SNHLY, CDR2 FYNNEI. Produced via immunoSEQ multiplex PCR; TCRdb's table is partial and in-frame only. Here the sample spans roughly 150,000 clones, about 90% being singletons. The chain is built from TRBV2 and TRBJ1-3; D gene unclear. Input material: peripheral blood. This sequence was found in a man in his fifties or sixties with acute or convalescent COVID-19. In DNA form, the CDR3 reads TGTGCCAGCAGTGGCCCCTATGGCTCTGGAAACACCATATATTTT. Protein sequence: CASSGPYGSGNTIYF.